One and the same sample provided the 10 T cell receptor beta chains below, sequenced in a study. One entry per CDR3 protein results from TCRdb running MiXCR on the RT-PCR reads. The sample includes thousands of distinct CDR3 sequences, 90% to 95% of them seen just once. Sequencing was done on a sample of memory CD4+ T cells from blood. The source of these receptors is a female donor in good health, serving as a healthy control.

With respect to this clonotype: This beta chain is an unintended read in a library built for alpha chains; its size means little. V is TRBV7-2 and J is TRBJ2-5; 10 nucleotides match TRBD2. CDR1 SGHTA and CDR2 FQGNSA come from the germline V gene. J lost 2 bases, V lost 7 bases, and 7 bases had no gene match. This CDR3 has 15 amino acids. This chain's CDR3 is CASKQTSGLQETQYF. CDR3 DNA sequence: TGTGCCAGCAAGCAGACTAGCGGGCTTCAAGAGACCCAGTACTTC.

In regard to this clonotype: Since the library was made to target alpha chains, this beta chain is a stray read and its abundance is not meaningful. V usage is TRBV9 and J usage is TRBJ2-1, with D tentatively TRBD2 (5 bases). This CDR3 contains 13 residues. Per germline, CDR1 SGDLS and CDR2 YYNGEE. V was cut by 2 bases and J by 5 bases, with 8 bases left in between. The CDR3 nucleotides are TGTGCCAGCAGCGTTCGGCGGGACAATGAGCAGTTCTTC. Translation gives CASSVRRDNEQFF.

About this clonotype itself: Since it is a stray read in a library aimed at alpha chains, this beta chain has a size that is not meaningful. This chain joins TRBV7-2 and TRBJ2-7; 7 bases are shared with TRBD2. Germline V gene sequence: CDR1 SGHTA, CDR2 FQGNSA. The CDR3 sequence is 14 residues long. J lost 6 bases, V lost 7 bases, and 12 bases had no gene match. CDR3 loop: CASTFQIAGSEQYF. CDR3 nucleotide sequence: TGTGCCAGCACATTCCAAATAGCGGGTTCCGAGCAGTACTTC.

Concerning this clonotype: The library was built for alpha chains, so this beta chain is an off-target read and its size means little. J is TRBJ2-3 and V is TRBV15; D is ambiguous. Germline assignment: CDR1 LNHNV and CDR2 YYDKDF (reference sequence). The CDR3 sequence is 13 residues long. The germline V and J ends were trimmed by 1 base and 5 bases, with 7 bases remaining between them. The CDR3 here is CATSRGSLDTQYF. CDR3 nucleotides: TGTGCCACCAGCAGAGGATCCCTAGATACGCAGTATTTT.

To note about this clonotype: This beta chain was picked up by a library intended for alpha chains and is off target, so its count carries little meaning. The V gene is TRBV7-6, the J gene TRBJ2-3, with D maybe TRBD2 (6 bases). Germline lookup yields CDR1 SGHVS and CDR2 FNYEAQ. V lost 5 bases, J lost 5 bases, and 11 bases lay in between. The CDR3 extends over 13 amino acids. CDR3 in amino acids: CASSQPGEDTQYF. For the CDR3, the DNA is TGTGCCAGCAGCCAACCGGGAGAAGATACGCAGTATTTT.

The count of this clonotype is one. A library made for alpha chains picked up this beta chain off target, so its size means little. CDR3 region: CASSFEGRGREQYF. The CDR3 DNA reads as TGTGCCAGCAGCTTCGAGGGCAGGGGAAGGGAGCAGTACTTC. The rearrangement uses TRBV7-6 and TRBJ2-7; tentatively, D is TRBD1 (6 bases). The CDR3 is 14 amino acids. Trimming removed 3 bases from V and 7 bases from J, with 16 bases in between. Germline V gives CDR1 SGHVS, CDR2 FNYEAQ.

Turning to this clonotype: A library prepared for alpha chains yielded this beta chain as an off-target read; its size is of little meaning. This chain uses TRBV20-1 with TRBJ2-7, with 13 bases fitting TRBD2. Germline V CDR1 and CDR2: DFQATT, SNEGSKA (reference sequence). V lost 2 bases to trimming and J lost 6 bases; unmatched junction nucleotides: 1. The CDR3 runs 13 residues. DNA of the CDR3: TGCAGTGCTAGAACTAGCGGGAGGGGCGAGCAGTACTTC. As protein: CSARTSGRGEQYF.

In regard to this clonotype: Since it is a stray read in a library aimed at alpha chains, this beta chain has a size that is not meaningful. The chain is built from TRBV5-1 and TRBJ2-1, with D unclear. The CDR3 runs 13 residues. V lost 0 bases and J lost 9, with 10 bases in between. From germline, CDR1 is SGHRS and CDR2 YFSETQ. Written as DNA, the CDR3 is TGCGCCAGCAGCTTGGGGGTGGATGGTGAGCAGTTCTTC. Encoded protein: CASSLGVDGEQFF. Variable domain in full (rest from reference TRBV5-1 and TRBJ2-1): KAGVTQTPRYLIKTRGQQVTLSCSPISGHRSVSWYQQTPGQGLQFLFEYFSETQRNKGNFPGRFSGRQFSNSRSEMNVSTLELGDSALYLCASSLGVDGEQFFGPGTRLTVL.

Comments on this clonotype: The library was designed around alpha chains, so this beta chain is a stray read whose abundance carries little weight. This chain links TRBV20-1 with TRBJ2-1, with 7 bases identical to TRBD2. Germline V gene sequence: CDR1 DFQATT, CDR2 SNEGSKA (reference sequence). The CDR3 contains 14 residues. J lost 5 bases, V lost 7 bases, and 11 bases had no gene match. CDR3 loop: CSVPTGGWDNEQFF. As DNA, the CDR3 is TGCAGTGTTCCGACGGGAGGTTGGGACAATGAGCAGTTCTTC.

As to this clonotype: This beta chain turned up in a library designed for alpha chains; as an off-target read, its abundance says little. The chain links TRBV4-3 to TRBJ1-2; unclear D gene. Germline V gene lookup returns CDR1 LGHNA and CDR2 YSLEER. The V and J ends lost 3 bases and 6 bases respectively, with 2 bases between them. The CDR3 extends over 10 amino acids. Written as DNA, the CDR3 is TGCGCCAGCAGCCAGGATGGCTACACCTTC. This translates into CASSQDGYTF.